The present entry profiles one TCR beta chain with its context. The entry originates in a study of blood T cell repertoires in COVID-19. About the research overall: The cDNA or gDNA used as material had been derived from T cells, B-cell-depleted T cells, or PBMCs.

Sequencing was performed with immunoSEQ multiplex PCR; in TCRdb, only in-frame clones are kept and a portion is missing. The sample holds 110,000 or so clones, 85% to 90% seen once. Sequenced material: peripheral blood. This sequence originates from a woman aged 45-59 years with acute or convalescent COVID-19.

The CDR3 DNA sequence: TGTGCCTGGAGCTCTGCTAGCGGGCGTGAGACCCAGTACTTC. Translated: CAWSSASGRETQYF. The V gene is TRBV30, the J gene TRBJ2-5, with 8 bases lining up with TRBD2. V lost 3 bases to trimming and J lost 5 bases; unmatched junction nucleotides: 8. Germline lookup yields CDR1 GTSNPN and CDR2 SVGIG (reference sequence). The CDR3 sequence is 14 residues long.